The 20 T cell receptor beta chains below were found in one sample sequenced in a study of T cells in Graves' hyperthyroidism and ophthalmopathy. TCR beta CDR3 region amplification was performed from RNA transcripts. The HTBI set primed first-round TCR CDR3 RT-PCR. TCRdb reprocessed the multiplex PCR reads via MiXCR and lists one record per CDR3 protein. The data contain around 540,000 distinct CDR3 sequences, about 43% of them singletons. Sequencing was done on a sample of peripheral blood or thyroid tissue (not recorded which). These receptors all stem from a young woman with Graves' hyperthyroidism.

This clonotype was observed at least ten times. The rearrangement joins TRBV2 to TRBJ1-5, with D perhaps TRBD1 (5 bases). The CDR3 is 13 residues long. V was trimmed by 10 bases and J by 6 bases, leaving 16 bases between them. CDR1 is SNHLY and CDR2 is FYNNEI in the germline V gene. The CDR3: CATRAGHAQPQHF. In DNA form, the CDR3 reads TGTGCCACCCGGGCGGGGCATGCTCAGCCCCAGCATTTT.

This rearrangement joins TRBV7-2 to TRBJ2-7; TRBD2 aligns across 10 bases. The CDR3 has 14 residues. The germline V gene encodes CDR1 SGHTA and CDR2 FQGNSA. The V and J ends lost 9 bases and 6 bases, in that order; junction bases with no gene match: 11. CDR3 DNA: TGTGCCAGTACCCAAAGCGGGAGGGTCGCCGAGCAGTACTTC. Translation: CASTQSGRVAEQYF.

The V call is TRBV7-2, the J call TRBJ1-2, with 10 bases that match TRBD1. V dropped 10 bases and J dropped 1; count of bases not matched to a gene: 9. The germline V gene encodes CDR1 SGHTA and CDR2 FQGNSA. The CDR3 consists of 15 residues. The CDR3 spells CATADRGGYNYGYTF. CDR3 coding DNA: TGTGCCACCGCGGACAGGGGGGGCTATAACTATGGCTACACCTTC.

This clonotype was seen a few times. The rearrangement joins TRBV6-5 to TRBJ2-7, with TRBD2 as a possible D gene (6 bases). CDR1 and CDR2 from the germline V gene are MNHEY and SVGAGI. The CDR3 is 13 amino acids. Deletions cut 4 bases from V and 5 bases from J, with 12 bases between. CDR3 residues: CASSSTPGDEQYF. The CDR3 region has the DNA TGTGCCAGCAGTTCGACACCGGGGGACGAGCAGTACTTC.

This chain's CDR3 is CSARGGLVGNQPQHF. In DNA form, the CDR3 reads TGCAGTGCTAGGGGGGGCCTCGTTGGCAATCAGCCCCAGCATTTT. The J gene is TRBJ1-5, the V gene TRBV20-1; the D gene is possibly TRBD1 (6 bases). Germline assignment: CDR1 DFQATT and CDR2 SNEGSKA (reference sequence). V was clipped by 3 bases and J by 2 bases, with 14 bases between them. This CDR3 is 15 amino acids long.

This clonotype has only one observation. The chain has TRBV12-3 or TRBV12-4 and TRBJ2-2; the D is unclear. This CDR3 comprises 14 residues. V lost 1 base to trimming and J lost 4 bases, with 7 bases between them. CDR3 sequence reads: CASSLGQSTGELFF. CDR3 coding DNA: TGTGCCAGCAGTTTAGGGCAGAGCACCGGGGAGCTGTTTTTT.

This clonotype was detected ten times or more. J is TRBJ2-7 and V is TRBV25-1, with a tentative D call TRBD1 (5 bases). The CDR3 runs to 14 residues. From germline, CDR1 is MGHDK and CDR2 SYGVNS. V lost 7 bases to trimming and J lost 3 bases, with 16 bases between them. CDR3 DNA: TGTGCCAGCACCTCGCAGGGCGGCGGCTACGAGCAGTACTTC. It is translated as CASTSQGGGYEQYF.

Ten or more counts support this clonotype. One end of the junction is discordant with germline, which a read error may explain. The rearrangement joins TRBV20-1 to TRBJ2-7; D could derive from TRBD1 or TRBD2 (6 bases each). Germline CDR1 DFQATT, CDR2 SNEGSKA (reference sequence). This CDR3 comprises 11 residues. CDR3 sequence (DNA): TGCAGTGCTAGATCCGGGGGCGGGTTCCCTTTC. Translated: CSARSGGGFPF.

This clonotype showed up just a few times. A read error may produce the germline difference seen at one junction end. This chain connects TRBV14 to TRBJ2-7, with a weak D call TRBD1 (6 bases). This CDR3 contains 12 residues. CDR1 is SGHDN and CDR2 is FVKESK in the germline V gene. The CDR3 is CTSSQGGYEQYF. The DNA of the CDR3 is TGTACCAGCAGCCAAGGGGGCTACGAGCAGTACTTC. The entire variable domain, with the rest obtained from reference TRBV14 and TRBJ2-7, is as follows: EAGVTQFPSHSVIEKGQTVTLRCDPISGHDNLYWYRRVMGKEIKFLLHFVKESKQDESGMPNNRFLAERTGGTYSTLKVQPAELEDSGVYFCTSSQGGYEQYFGPGTRLTVT.

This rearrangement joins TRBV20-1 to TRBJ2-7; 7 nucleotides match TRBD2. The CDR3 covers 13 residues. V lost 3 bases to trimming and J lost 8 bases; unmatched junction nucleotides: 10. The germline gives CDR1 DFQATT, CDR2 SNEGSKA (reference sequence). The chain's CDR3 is CSARASGTPQQYF. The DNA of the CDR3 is TGCAGTGCTAGGGCTAGCGGCACCCCCCAGCAGTACTTC.

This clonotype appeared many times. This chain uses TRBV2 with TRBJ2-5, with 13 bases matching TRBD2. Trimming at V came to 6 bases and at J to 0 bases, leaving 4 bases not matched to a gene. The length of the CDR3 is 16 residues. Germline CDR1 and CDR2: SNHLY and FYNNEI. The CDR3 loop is CASRGTSGIDQETQYF. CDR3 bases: TGTGCCAGCAGAGGGACTAGCGGGATTGACCAAGAGACCCAGTACTTC.

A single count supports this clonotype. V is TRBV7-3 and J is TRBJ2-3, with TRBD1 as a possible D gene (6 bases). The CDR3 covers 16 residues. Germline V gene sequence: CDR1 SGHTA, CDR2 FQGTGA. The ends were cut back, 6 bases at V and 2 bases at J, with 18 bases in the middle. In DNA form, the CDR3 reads TGTGCCAGCAGTTGGACAAATCGGGACACCACAGATACGCAGTATTTT. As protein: CASSWTNRDTTDTQYF.

The CDR3 sequence: CATSDLGTAVEQETQYF. The CDR3 DNA reads TGTGCCACCAGTGACCTAGGGACGGCTGTTGAGCAAGAGACCCAGTACTTC. The gene calls are TRBV24-1 and TRBJ2-5; D possibly matches TRBD1 or TRBD2 (5 bases each). Trimming removed 4 bases at V and 2 bases at J, with 19 bases between. The CDR3 is made up of 17 amino acids. CDR1 is KGHDR, CDR2 SFDVKD, per germline.

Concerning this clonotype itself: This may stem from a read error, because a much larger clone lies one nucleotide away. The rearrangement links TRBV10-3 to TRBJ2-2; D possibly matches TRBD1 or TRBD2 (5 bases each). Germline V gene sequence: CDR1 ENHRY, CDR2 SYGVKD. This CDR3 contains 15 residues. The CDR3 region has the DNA TGTGCCTCGAACACACGGGACCAGGGATCCGGGGAGCCGTTTTTT. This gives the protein CASNTRDQGSGEPFF.

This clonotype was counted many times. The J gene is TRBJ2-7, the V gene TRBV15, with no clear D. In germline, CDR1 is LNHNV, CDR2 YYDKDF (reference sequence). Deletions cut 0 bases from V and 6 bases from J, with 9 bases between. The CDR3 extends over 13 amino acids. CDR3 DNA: TGTGCCACCAGCAGAGATCGGAGACGCGAGCAGTACTTC. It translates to CATSRDRRREQYF. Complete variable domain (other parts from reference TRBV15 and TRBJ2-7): DAMVIQNPRYQVTQFGKPVTLSCSQTLNHNVMYWYQQKSSQAPKLLFHYYDKDFNNEADTPDNFQSRRPNTSFCFLDIRSPGLGDTAMYLCATSRDRRREQYFGPGTRLTVT.

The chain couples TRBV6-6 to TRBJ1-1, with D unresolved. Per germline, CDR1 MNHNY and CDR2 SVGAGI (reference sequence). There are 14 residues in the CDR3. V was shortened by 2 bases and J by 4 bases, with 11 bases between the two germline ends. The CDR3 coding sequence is TGTGCCAGCAGTTACGGTGCGGGGTTCACTGAAGCTTTCTTT. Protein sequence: CASSYGAGFTEAFF.

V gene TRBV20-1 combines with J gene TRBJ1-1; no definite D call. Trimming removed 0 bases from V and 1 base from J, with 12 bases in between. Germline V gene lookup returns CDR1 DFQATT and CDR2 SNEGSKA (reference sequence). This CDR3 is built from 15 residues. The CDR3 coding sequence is TGCAGTGCTAGAGATTGGAGGTCTGGGAACACTGAAGCTTTCTTT. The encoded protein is CSARDWRSGNTEAFF.

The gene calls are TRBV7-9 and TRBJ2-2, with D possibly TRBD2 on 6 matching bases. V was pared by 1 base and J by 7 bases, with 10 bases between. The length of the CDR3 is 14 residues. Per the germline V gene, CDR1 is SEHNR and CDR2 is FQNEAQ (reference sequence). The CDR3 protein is CASSLDGRGGELFF. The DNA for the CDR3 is TGTGCCAGCAGCTTAGACGGGAGAGGCGGGGAGCTGTTTTTT.

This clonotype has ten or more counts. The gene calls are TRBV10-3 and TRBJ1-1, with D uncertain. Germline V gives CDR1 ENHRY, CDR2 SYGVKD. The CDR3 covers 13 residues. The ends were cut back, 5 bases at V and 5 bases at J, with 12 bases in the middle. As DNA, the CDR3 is TGTGCCATCAGTCTTTTCCGGGAGACTGAAGCTTTCTTT. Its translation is CAISLFRETEAFF.

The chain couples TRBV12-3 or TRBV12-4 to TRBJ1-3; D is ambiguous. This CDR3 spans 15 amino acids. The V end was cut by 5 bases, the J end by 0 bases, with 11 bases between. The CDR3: CASSPTASSGNTIYF. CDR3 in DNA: TGTGCCAGCAGTCCTACAGCGAGCTCTGGAAACACCATATATTTT.